Sequencing of this T cell receptor (beta chain) was carried out in a study of T cells in Graves' hyperthyroidism and ophthalmopathy. V dropped 11 bases and J dropped 9; count of bases not matched to a gene: 17. The CDR3 runs 14 residues. Germline CDR1 is LGHDT and CDR2 is YNNKEL (reference sequence). In its sample, this clonotype was seen a few times. From RNA transcripts, TCR beta CDR3 regions were amplified. A set of HTBI primers served as the primers for a first-round RT-PCR of the TCR CDR3. MiXCR was run by TCRdb on the multiplex PCR reads, yielding one entry per CDR3 protein. The data hold some 600,000 distinct CDR3 sequences, with roughly 13% observed a single time.

The sequence was collected from a woman aged 30 to 39 with Graves' hyperthyroidism that later progressed to Graves' ophthalmopathy. Sample: blood. This rearrangement joins TRBV3-1 to TRBJ2-7; 9 bases agree with TRBD1. CDR3 residues: CAGPSGTGLKGQYF. The CDR3 coding sequence is TGTGCCGGACCCTCCGGGACAGGGCTCAAGGGGCAGTACTTC.